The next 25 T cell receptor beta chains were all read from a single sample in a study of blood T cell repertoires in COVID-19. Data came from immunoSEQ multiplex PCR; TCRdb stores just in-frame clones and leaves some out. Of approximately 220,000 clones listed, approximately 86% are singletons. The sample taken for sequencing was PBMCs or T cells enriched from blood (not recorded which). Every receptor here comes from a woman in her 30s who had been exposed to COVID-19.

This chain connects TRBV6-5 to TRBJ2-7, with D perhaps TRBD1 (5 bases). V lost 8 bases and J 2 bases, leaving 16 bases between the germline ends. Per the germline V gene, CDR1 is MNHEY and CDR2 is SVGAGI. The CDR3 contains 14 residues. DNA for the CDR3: TGTGCCAGCGACGGTCTAGGGGAAGCCTACGAGCAGTACTTC. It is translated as CASDGLGEAYEQYF.

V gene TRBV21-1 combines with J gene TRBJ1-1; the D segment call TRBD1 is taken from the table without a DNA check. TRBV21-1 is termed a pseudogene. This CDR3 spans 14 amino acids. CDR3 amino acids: CASSNGQMNTEAFF. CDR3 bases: TGTGCCAGCAGCAACGGACAGATGAACACTGAAGCTTTCTTT.

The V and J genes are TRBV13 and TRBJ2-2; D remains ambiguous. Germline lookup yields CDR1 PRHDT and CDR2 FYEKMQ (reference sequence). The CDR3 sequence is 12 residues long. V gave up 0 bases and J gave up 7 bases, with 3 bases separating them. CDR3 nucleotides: TGTGCCAGCAGCTTAGGGAGCGGGGAGCTGTTTTTT. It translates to CASSLGSGELFF.

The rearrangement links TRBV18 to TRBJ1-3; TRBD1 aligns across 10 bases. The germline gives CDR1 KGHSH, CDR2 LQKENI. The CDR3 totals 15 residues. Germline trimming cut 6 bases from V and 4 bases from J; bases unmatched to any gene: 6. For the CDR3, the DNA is TGTGCCAGCTCCCCCGACAGGGGGCGAGGAAACACCATATATTTT. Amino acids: CASSPDRGRGNTIYF.

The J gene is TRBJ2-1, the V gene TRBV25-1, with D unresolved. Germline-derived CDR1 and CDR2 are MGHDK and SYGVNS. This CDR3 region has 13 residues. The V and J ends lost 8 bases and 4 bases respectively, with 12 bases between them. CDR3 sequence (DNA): TGTGCCAGCCGCCTCGGTCTGTACAATGAGCAGTTCTTC. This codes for CASRLGLYNEQFF.

The DNA for the CDR3 is TGTGCCAGCAGGAGACAGGGGGGTAATGAAAAACTGTTTTTT. It yields the protein CASRRQGGNEKLFF. The chain has TRBV6-5 and TRBJ1-4; 9 bases agree with TRBD1. The CDR3 is 14 amino acids. With 6 bases clipped from V and 4 bases from J, the junction kept 3 bases outside the gene matches. Germline CDR1 MNHEY, CDR2 SVGAGI.

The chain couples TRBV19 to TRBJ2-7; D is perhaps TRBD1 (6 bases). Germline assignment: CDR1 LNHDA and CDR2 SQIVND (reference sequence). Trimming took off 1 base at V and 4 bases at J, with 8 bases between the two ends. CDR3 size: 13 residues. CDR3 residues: CASSIGGRYEQYF. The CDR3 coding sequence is TGTGCCAGTAGTATAGGGGGGCGGTACGAGCAGTACTTC.

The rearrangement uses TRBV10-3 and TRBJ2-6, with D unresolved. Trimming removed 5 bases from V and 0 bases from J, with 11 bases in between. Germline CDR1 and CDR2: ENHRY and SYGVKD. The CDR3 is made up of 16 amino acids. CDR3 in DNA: TGTGCCATCAGTCGGTCGATTCTCTCTGGGGCCAACGTCCTGACTTTC. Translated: CAISRSILSGANVLTF.

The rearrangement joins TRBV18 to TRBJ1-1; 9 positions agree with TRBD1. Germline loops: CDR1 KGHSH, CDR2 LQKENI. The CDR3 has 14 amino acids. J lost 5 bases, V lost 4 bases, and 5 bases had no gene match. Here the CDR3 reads CASSRGQGETEAFF. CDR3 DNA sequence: TGTGCCAGCTCACGGGGACAGGGAGAGACTGAAGCTTTCTTT.

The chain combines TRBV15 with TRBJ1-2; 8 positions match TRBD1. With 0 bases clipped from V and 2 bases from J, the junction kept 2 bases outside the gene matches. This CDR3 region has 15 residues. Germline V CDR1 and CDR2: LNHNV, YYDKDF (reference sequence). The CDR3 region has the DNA TGTGCCACCAGCAGAGAGAGGGACAGGAACTATGGCTACACCTTC. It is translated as CATSRERDRNYGYTF.

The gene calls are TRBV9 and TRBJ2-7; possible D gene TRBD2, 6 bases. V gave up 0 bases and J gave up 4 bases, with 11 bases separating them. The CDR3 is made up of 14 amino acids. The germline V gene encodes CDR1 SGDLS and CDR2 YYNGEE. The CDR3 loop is CASSVGGDFYEQYF. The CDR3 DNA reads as TGTGCCAGCAGCGTAGGGGGGGATTTTTACGAGCAGTACTTC.

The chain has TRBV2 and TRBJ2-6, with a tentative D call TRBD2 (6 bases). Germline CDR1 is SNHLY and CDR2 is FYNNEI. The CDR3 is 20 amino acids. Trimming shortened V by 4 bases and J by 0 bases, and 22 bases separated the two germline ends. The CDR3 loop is CASSGGPGDGKRSGANVLTF. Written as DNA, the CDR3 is TGTGCCAGCAGTGGTGGGCCGGGGGACGGCAAACGCTCTGGGGCCAACGTCCTGACTTTC.

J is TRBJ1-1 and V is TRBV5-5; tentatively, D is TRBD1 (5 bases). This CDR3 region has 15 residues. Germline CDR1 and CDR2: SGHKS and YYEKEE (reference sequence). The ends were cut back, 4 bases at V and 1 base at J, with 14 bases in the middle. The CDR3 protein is CASSPPRVGNTEAFF. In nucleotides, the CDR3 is TGTGCCAGCAGCCCCCCCAGGGTGGGGAACACTGAAGCTTTCTTT.

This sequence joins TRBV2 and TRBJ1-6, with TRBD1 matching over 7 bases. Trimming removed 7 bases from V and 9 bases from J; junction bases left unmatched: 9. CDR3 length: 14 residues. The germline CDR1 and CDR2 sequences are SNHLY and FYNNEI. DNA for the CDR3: TGTGCCAGCACCGGGACAGTTGACAGTTCACCCCTCCACTTT. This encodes CASTGTVDSSPLHF.

The CDR3 spells CASSFARRTGEKLFF. DNA for the CDR3: TGTGCCAGCAGCTTTGCGCGTAGAACTGGTGAAAAACTGTTTTTT. The chain is built from TRBV7-2 and TRBJ1-4; the D is unclear. V gave up 3 bases and J gave up 7 bases, with 15 bases separating them. The germline V gene has CDR1 SGHTA and CDR2 FQGNSA. The CDR3 is made up of 15 amino acids. The full variable domain, its missing parts supplied by reference TRBV7-2 and TRBJ1-4, is GAGVSQSPSNKVTEKGKDVELRCDPISGHTALYWYRQSLGQGLEFLIYFQGNSAPDKSGLPSDRFSAERTGGSVSTLTIQRTQQEDSAVYLCASSFARRTGEKLFFGSGTQLSVL.

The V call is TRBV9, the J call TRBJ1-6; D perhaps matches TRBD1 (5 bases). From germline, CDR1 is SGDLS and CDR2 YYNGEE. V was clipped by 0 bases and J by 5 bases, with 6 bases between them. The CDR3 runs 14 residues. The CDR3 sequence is CASSVEGDNSPLHF. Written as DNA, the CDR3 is TGTGCCAGCAGCGTAGAAGGGGATAATTCACCCCTCCACTTT.

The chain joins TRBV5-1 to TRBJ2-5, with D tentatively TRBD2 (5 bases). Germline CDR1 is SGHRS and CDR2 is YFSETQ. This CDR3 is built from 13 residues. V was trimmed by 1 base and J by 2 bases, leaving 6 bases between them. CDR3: CASSLSGQETQYF. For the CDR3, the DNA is TGCGCCAGCAGCTTGTCGGGGCAAGAGACCCAGTACTTC. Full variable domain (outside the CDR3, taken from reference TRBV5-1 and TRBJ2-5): KAGVTQTPRYLIKTRGQQVTLSCSPISGHRSVSWYQQTPGQGLQFLFEYFSETQRNKGNFPGRFSGRQFSNSRSEMNVSTLELGDSALYLCASSLSGQETQYFGPGTRLLVL.

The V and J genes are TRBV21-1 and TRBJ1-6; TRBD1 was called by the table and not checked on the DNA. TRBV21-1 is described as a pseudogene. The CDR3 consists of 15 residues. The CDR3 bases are TGTGCCAGCAGCAAAGGTTGGGTCAGGCCGTCACCCCTCCACTTT. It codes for CASSKGWVRPSPLHF.

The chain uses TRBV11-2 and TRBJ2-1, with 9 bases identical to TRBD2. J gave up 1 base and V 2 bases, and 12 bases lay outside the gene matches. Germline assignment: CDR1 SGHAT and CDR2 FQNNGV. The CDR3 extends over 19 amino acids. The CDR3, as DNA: TGTGCCAGCAGCTTAAGGCGTGGCGGGGGGGCTTATTCCTACAATGAGCAGTTCTTC. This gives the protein CASSLRRGGGAYSYNEQFF.

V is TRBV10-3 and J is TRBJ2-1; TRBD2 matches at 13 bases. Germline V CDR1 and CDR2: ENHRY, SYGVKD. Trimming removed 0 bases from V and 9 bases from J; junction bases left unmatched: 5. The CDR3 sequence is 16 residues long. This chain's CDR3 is CAISESWGLAGFEQFF. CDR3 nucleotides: TGTGCCATCAGTGAGTCCTGGGGACTAGCGGGGTTTGAGCAGTTCTTC.

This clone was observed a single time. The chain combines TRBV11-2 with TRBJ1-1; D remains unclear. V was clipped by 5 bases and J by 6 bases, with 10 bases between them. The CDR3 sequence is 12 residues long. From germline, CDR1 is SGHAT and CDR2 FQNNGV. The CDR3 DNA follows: TGTGCCAGCAGCCGCGTGTCCTCTGAAGCTTTCTTT. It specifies CASSRVSSEAFF.

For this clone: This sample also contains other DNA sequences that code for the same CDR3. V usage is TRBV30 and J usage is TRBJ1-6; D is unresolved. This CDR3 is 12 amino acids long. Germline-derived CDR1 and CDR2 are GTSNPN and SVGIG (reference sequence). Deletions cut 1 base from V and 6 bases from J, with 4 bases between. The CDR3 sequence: CAWSAGNSPLHF. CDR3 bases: TGTGCCTGGAGTGCCGGTAATTCACCCCTCCACTTT.

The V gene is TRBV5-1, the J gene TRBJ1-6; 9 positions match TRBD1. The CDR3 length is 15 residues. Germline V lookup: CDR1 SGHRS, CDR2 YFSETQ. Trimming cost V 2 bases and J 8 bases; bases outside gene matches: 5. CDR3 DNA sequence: TGCGCCAGCAGCTTTGGGACAGGGCCGGATTCACCCCTCCACTTT. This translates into CASSFGTGPDSPLHF.

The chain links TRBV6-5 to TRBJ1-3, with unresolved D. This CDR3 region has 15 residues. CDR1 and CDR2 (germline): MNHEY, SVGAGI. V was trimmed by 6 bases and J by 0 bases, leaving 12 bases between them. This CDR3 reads CASSSGRSSGNTIYF. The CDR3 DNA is TGTGCCAGCAGCAGCGGACGCAGCTCTGGAAACACCATATATTTT.

The CDR3 DNA is TGTGCCAGCAGCTTAGCAGGGGGAAGCAATCAGCCCCAGCATTTT. It yields the protein CASSLAGGSNQPQHF. The chain has TRBV7-8 and TRBJ1-5, with D perhaps matching TRBD1 (6 bases). Germline V gene data show CDR1 as SGHVS and CDR2 as FQNEAQ. The CDR3 covers 15 residues. V lost 0 bases to trimming and J lost 1 base, with 7 bases between them.